This passage covers 6 T cell receptor beta chains from one sample sequenced in a study of post-analysis software for immune sequencing data. TCR beta cDNA libraries had unique molecular identifiers. MiXCR, run by TCRdb on the PCR reads, gives a single entry per CDR3 protein. Of approximately 350,000 distinct CDR3 sequences listed, roughly 38% are singletons. Study-wide results and caveats: Patients had higher frequencies than controls of a few TRBV segments, including TRBV5-6, TRBV5-1 and TRBV20-1.

No antigen has been identified for these receptors. The sequenced sample consisted of blood. The receptor set was obtained from a girl between 5 and 17 years old with multiple sclerosis.

V and J are TRBV10-3 and TRBJ1-1; D not resolved. The CDR3 has 11 amino acids. Germline-derived CDR1 and CDR2 are ENHRY and SYGVKD. Trimming cost V 4 bases and J 3 bases, with 3 bases left between them. The CDR3 here is CAISGDTEAFF. As DNA, the CDR3 is TGTGCCATCAGTGGGGACACTGAAGCTTTCTTT.

The genes are TRBV20-1 and TRBJ2-1, with 8 bases aligning to TRBD2. The germline V gene encodes CDR1 DFQATT and CDR2 SNEGSKA (reference sequence). The CDR3 spans 15 residues. V gave up 3 bases and J gave up 1 base; unmatched junction bases: 5. CDR3 sequence: CSASGGAFSYNEQFF. CDR3 in DNA: TGCAGTGCTAGCGGGGGGGCCTTTTCCTACAATGAGCAGTTCTTC.

This clonotype was detected many times. This rearrangement joins TRBV12-3 or TRBV12-4 to TRBJ2-2; 9 nucleotides match TRBD1. The V gene end was trimmed by 5 bases and the J gene end by 7 bases; junction bases not matched to a gene: 11. This CDR3 contains 16 residues. The CDR3 region is CASSISGTGIVGELFF. CDR3 in DNA: TGTGCCAGCAGTATCTCCGGGACAGGGATTGTCGGGGAGCTGTTTTTT.

About this clonotype itself: Mismatch with germline at one junction end may stem from a read error. This sequence joins TRBV14 and TRBJ2-3, with D perhaps given as TRBD1 or TRBD2 (5 bases each). Germline lookup yields CDR1 SGHDN and CDR2 FVKESK. This CDR3 comprises 16 residues. The CDR3 loop is CTSSLSDGAFTDTQYF. CDR3 bases: TGTACCAGCAGCCTATCGGACGGGGCTTTCACAGATACGCAGTATTTT.

The chain uses TRBV20-1 and TRBJ2-7; 9 bases are shared with TRBD1. CDR1 and CDR2 (germline): DFQATT, SNEGSKA (reference sequence). V gave up 6 bases and J gave up 2 bases; unmatched junction bases: 11. CDR3 length: 15 amino acids. The DNA of the CDR3 is TGCAGTGCGGTAAACAGGGGGCGATGGGCCTACGAGCAGTACTTC. Its protein product is CSAVNRGRWAYEQYF.

The DNA for the CDR3 is TGCAGTGCTAGTCCGGGACTCGAAAATCAGCCCCAGCATTTT. Translated, it gives CSASPGLENQPQHF. The rearrangement joins TRBV20-1 to TRBJ1-5; D possibly corresponds to TRBD1 (5 bases). In germline, CDR1 is DFQATT, CDR2 SNEGSKA (reference sequence). V was pared by 3 bases and J by 4 bases, with 13 bases between. The CDR3 runs 14 residues.